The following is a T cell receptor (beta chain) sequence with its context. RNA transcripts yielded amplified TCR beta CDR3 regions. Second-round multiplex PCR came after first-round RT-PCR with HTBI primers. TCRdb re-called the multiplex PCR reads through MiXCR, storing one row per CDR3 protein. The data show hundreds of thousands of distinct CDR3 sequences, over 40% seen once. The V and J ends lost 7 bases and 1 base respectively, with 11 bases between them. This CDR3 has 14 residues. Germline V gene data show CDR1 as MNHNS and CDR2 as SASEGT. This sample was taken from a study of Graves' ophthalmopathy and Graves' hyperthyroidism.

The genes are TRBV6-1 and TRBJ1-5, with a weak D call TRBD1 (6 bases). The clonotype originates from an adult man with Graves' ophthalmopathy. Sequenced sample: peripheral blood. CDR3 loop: CASTQGGSNQPQHF. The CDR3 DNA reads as TGTGCCAGCACCCAAGGGGGAAGCAATCAGCCCCAGCATTTT.